This TCR beta chain was identified during a study of cytomegalovirus exposure and HLA in healthy donors. The PCR made use of 60 Vbeta and 13 Jbeta primers. TCRdb's table, derived via immunoSEQ multiplex PCR, lists solely in-frame clones and lacks some. Its table lists approximately 92,000 clones. The source is a woman in her twenties or thirties in good health and CMV-seronegative. The sample taken for sequencing was PBMCs.

The CDR3 region is CASSLGQGHEKLFF. The CDR3 DNA reads TGTGCCAGCAGCTTGGGACAGGGGCATGAAAAACTGTTTTTT. V usage is TRBV5-4 and J usage is TRBJ1-4; the match to TRBD1 covers 8 bases. The CDR3 runs 14 residues. Germline lookup yields CDR1 SGHNT and CDR2 YYREEE (reference sequence). After removal of 0 bases from V and 6 bases from J, the junction contained 1 base not matched to a gene.